The clone carrying this T cell receptor (beta chain) was counted at least ten times. The data derive from a study of T cells in Graves' hyperthyroidism and ophthalmopathy. Uncontrolled infection, other autoimmune disease, pregnancy or lactation led to exclusion. Using 10 ml of fresh peripheral blood, PBMCs were prepared. In germline, CDR1 is SNHLY, CDR2 FYNNEI. Trimming left V 0 bases short and J 0 bases short, with 8 bases between. The CDR3 has 15 residues. Amplified TCR beta CDR3 regions derived from RNA transcripts. HTBI primers were employed in a first-round RT-PCR of the TCR CDR3. TCRdb re-analysed the multiplex PCR reads in MiXCR, keeping a single row per CDR3 protein. Here the sample spans about 500,000 distinct CDR3 sequences, over 15% being singletons.

The sample taken for sequencing was blood. The chain recombines TRBV2 with TRBJ1-1; no firm D call. The clonotype originates from a young woman with Graves' hyperthyroidism. CDR3 sequence: CASSEAGSMNTEAFF. The CDR3 DNA is TGTGCCAGCAGTGAAGCGGGATCCATGAACACTGAAGCTTTCTTT. The variable domain in full, with the rest retrieved from reference TRBV2 and TRBJ1-1, is EPEVTQTPSHQVTQMGQEVILRCVPISNHLYFYWYRQILGQKVEFLVSFYNNEISEKSEIFDDQFSVERPDGSNFTLKIRSTKLEDSAMYFCASSEAGSMNTEAFFGQGTRLTVV.